This T cell receptor (beta chain) is drawn from a study of neoadjuvant anti-PD-1 for oral cavity cancer. TCRdb's copy holds only in-frame clones and misses some; the assay was immunoSEQ multiplex PCR. The repertoire consists of roughly 40,000 clones, with about 77% occurring once and the leading ten covering 4% to 5.5%. The CDR3 length is 13 residues. Germline loops: CDR1 SGHRS, CDR2 YFSETQ. The V end was cut by 0 bases, the J end by 7 bases, with 11 bases between. Stated time point: after neoadjuvant nivolumab, at surgical resection. The sample was PBMCs, taken after nivolumab (anti-PD-1) treatment. The genes are TRBV5-1 and TRBJ2-7; D might be TRBD2 (6 bases). This sequence originates from a person between 40 and 85 years old with oral cavity squamous cell carcinoma. CDR3 nucleotide sequence: TGCGCCAGCAGCTTGGGGGACTGGCGGGAGCAGTACTTC. Amino acid sequence: CASSLGDWREQYF.